This is a list of T cell receptor beta chains from one sample in a study of control samples from healthy donors and cancer patients. Repertoires were generated with immunoSEQ multiplex PCR, while TCRdb's copy carries only in-frame clones and drops some. The data contain about 130,000 clones, 80% to 95% of them singletons. The sequencing sample was made of PBMCs. Source of these receptors: an elderly man with head and neck cancer. CDR3s include the opening cysteine and the closing phenylalanine or tryptophan. The D gene is left open where the match is weak. A row's size may be missing; if present it is once, few, many or a size class.

clone_size	v_call	d_call	j_call	cdr3_nt	cdr3_aa
few	TRBV6-5	.	TRBJ1-5	TGTGCCAGCACGGACGCGGGCGCGAGCAATCAGCCCCAGCATTTT	CASTDAGASNQPQHF
.	TRBV6-2/TRBV6-3	.	TRBJ1-1	TGTGCCAGCAGTTACAGGGTCGACCACACTGAAGCTTTCTTT	CASSYRVDHTEAFF
.	TRBV6-5	.	TRBJ2-3	TGTGCCAGCATGAGACAGGGCACAGATACGCAGTATTTT	CASMRQGTDTQYF
.	TRBV30	.	TRBJ2-1	TGTGCCTGGAGTGTGGCGGGCTCCTACAATGAGCAGTTCTTC	CAWSVAGSYNEQFF
.	TRBV6-5	.	TRBJ1-5	TGTGCCTCAATCCCCCGGGACACCTTAAATCAGCCCCAGCATTTT	CASIPRDTLNQPQHF
once	TRBV7-2	.	TRBJ2-2	TGTGCCAGCAGCCTAATGGGGTTGGGGCGTAGCACCGGGGAGCTGTTTTTT	CASSLMGLGRSTGELFF
.	TRBV6-5	TRBD1	TRBJ1-2	TGTGCCAGCAGTTACACCGACAGGGTCGGTGGCTACACCTTC	CASSYTDRVGGYTF
.	TRBV30	.	TRBJ2-2	TGTGCTCGGAAGTATAGTTTAGGGGAGCTGTTTTTT	CARKYSLGELFF
.	TRBV29-1	.	TRBJ2-3	TGCAGCGTTGAGGACAGCACAGATACGCAGTATTTT	CSVEDSTDTQYF
.	TRBV25-1	.	TRBJ1-5	TGTGCCAGCAGTGGACTGCCAGGCCAGCCCCAGCATTTT	CASSGLPGQPQHF
.	TRBV14	.	TRBJ1-4	TGTGCCAGCAGCCGGCCTTCCGAAAAACTGTTTTTT	CASSRPSEKLFF
.	TRBV10-1	.	TRBJ1-2	TGCGCCAGCAGTGATTTGAGACAGATCAGAGAAGGTGGCTACACCTTC	CASSDLRQIREGGYTF
once	TRBV5-6	.	TRBJ2-7	TGTGCCAGCAGCGCACTAGGAAGTAGTTCCCACGAGCAGTACTTC	CASSALGSSSHEQYF
.	TRBV30	.	TRBJ2-1	TGTGCCTGGAGTGTACCGGGGGTGCATGAGCAGTTCTTC	CAWSVPGVHEQFF
.	TRBV19	.	TRBJ1-1	TGTGCCAGTAGTATAGATCTATCCACTGAAGCTTTCTTT	CASSIDLSTEAFF
.	TRBV12-5	TRBD2	TRBJ2-7	TGTGCTAGTGGTTTGGGACTAGCGAGCTACGAGCAGTACTTC	CASGLGLASYEQYF
.	TRBV5-1	TRBD2	TRBJ2-5	TGCGCCAGCAGCTTGCGGCTAGCGGGAGGAGAGACCCAGTACTTC	CASSLRLAGGETQYF
.	TRBV4-3	TRBD1	TRBJ2-3	TGCGCCAGCAGCCAAGTCCGGGACAGATACACAGATACGCAGTATTTT	CASSQVRDRYTDTQYF
.	TRBV23-1	TRBD1	TRBJ1-5	TGCGCCAGCAGTCAACTGTCACGGGACAGGGGGTCCCGAAGCAATCAGCCCCAGCATTTT	CASSQLSRDRGSRSNQPQHF
.	TRBV6-2/TRBV6-3	.	TRBJ1-2	TGTGCCAGCAGCCAACGGACTTCAGAGGGCTACACCTTC	CASSQRTSEGYTF
.	TRBV5-5	TRBD2	TRBJ2-7	TGTGCCAGCAGCTTGACTAGCGGGACGGCAAGTTACTCCTACGAGCAGTACTTC	CASSLTSGTASYSYEQYF
.	TRBV20-1	.	TRBJ1-5	TGCAGTGCTAGTGGCCAGGGAGGTCAGCCCCAGCATTTT	CSASGQGGQPQHF
.	TRBV27	.	TRBJ2-1	TGTGCCAGCAGTTCAGACAGACTCTACAATGAGCAGTTCTTC	CASSSDRLYNEQFF
.	TRBV6-6	.	TRBJ1-2	TGTGCCAGCAGTTACATGGGCGATAGGTATGGCTACACCTTC	CASSYMGDRYGYTF
.	TRBV27	TRBD2	TRBJ2-3	TGTGCCAGCAGTTTACTGCTGCGGGAGGGGATTAGCACAGATACGCAGTATTTT	CASSLLLREGISTDTQYF
.	TRBV19	TRBD2	TRBJ2-3	TGTGCCAGTTCGACTAGCGGGAGATCAGATACGCAGTATTTT	CASSTSGRSDTQYF